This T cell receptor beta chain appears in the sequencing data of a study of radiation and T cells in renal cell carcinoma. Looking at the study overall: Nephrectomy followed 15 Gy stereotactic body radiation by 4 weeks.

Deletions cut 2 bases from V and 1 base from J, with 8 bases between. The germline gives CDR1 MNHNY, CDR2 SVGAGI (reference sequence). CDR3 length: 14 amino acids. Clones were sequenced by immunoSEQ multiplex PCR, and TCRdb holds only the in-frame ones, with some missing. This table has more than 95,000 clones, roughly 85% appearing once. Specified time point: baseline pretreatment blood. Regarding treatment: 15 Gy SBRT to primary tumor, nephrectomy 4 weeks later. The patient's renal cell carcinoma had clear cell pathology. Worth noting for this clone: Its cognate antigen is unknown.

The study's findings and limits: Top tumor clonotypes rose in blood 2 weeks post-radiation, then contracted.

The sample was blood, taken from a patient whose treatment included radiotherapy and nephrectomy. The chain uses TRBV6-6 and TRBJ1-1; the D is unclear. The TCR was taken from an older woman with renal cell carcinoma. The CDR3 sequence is CASSYEERNTEAFF. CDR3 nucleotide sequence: TGTGCCAGCAGTTACGAGGAGAGGAACACTGAAGCTTTCTTT.